This T cell receptor beta chain was recovered during a study of T cells after posttransplantation cyclophosphamide. Clones were read by immunoSEQ multiplex PCR, and TCRdb kept only the in-frame ones, dropping some. Altogether tens of thousands of clones are present, 86% being singletons, with the ten largest covering roughly 6.2%. Germline assignment: CDR1 KGHSH and CDR2 LQKENI. Trimming took 1 base from V and 7 from J; bases not matched to a gene: 2. The CDR3 consists of 16 residues. Broader study findings: Donor CD8+ memory clones often dominated recipient blood repertoires at later times. TRB overlap between skin or GI tissue T cells and blood was limited. Recipient CMV seropositivity and CMV reactivation strongly tracked TRB clonality.

Comments on this clone: Its antigen remains unknown.

The J gene is TRBJ2-1, the V gene TRBV18, with 15 bases fitting TRBD2. This sequence was found in a woman aged 60-70 years with a blood cancer, CMV-positive, and with a related stem cell donor. Sequencing was performed on PBMCs. This chain's CDR3 is CASSPRGLAGGNEQFF. In DNA, the CDR3 is TGTGCCAGCTCACCACGGGGACTAGCGGGAGGTAATGAGCAGTTCTTC. The variable domain in full, completed from reference TRBV18 and TRBJ2-1, reads NAGVMQNPRHLVRRRGQEARLRCSPMKGHSHVYWYRQLPEEGLKFMVYLQKENIIDESGMPKERFSAEFPKEGPSILRIQQVVRGDSAAYFCASSPRGLAGGNEQFFGPGTRLTVL.